Below are 32 T cell receptor beta chains sequenced from a single sample in a study of cytomegalovirus exposure and HLA in healthy donors. In the PCR, 60 Vbeta and 13 Jbeta primers were used. Clones were sequenced by immunoSEQ multiplex PCR, and TCRdb holds only the in-frame ones, with some missing. The sample records tens of thousands of clones, about 70% being singletons. Sequencing used PBMCs. These receptors all come from a man between 60 and 75 years old in good health and CMV-seronegative.

The chain combines TRBV11-2 with TRBJ2-2, with D maybe TRBD1 (5 bases). This CDR3 region has 14 residues. CDR1 is SGHAT, CDR2 FQNNGV, per germline. The V end was cut by 0 bases, the J end by 11 bases, with 13 bases between. The CDR3: CASSLDRARGELFF. The CDR3, as DNA: TGTGCCAGCAGCTTAGACAGGGCTCGTGGAGAGCTGTTTTTT.

J is TRBJ2-1 and V is TRBV29-1; 8 bases match TRBD2. This CDR3 spans 18 amino acids. CDR1 is SQVTM and CDR2 is ANQGSEA in the germline V gene. V shed 1 base, J shed 2 bases, and the junction held 13 bases outside the gene matches. The CDR3 is CSVEGLFGRGGTYNEQFF. The DNA for the CDR3 is TGCAGCGTTGAAGGACTATTCGGGAGGGGTGGTACCTACAATGAGCAGTTCTTC.

This sequence joins TRBV7-2 and TRBJ1-5; D call uncertain. V lost 5 bases to trimming and J lost 1 base, with 12 bases between them. Germline V CDR1 and CDR2: SGHTA, FQGNSA. The length of the CDR3 is 15 residues. Here the CDR3 reads CASSPTRGSNQPQHF. The DNA of the CDR3 is TGTGCCAGCAGCCCCACGCGGGGAAGCAATCAGCCCCAGCATTTT.

The chain combines TRBV7-9 with TRBJ1-5; no clear D. With 5 bases removed from V and 4 bases from J, the gap between germline ends came to 12 bases. Germline loops: CDR1 SEHNR, CDR2 FQNEAQ (reference sequence). CDR3 length: 14 amino acids. The CDR3, as DNA: TGTGCCAGCAGCCCAGTCGCCAGTAATCAGCCCCAGCATTTT. It encodes CASSPVASNQPQHF.

The rearrangement joins TRBV30 to TRBJ1-2; 8 nucleotides agree with TRBD1. The V gene end was trimmed by 2 bases and the J gene end by 8 bases; junction bases not matched to a gene: 10. The CDR3 totals 14 residues. Germline lookup yields CDR1 GTSNPN and CDR2 SVGIG (reference sequence). CDR3 in DNA: TGTGCCTGGAGTCAGAGGAGGGCAGGGGGCGGCTACACCTTC. This gives the protein CAWSQRRAGGGYTF.

J is TRBJ1-5 and V is TRBV10-3; 11 bases align to TRBD1. Germline V lookup: CDR1 ENHRY, CDR2 SYGVKD. The length of the CDR3 is 17 residues. V lost 11 bases, J lost 6 bases, and 18 bases stayed unmatched. The CDR3 here is CASSNTGTGGFGQPQHF. The CDR3, as DNA: TGTGCCTCATCGAATACCGGGACAGGGGGTTTTGGTCAGCCCCAGCATTTT.

The J gene is TRBJ1-3, the V gene TRBV30; 8 bases fit TRBD1. Germline V gene data show CDR1 as GTSNPN and CDR2 as SVGIG (reference sequence). The CDR3 is made up of 15 amino acids. Trimming cost V 0 bases and J 8 bases; bases outside gene matches: 9. CDR3 nucleotide sequence: TGTGCCTGGAGTGTACGAGGGACAGGAGTAGACACCATATATTTT. Translating gives CAWSVRGTGVDTIYF.

The CDR3 DNA is TGCGCCAGCAGCTTGACAGTTGGAAACACCATATATTTT. Its protein product is CASSLTVGNTIYF. J is TRBJ1-3 and V is TRBV5-1, with no clear D. V was pared by 1 base and J by 3 bases, with 5 bases between. Germline V CDR1 and CDR2: SGHRS, YFSETQ. This CDR3 has 13 amino acids.

This clone was found many times. This chain links TRBV6-6 with TRBJ1-1; D is ambiguous. Germline CDR1 reads MNHNY; CDR2 reads SVGAGI (reference sequence). This CDR3 spans 13 amino acids. Trimming removed 6 bases at V and 7 bases at J, with 15 bases between. The CDR3 DNA follows: TGTGCCAGCAGCACGCCCGGGATCTTTGAAGCTTTCTTT. Translated: CASSTPGIFEAFF.

The chain employs TRBV6-5 and TRBJ2-7, with D possibly matching TRBD1 (6 bases). CDR1 and CDR2 from the germline V gene are MNHEY and SVGAGI. The CDR3 extends over 13 amino acids. V was cut by 10 bases and J by 4 bases, with 17 bases left in between. This CDR3 reads CATQESTGYEQYF. In nucleotides, the CDR3 is TGTGCCACCCAGGAATCAACAGGGTACGAGCAGTACTTC.

The gene calls are TRBV2 and TRBJ2-1; 10 bases match TRBD2. The CDR3 spans 13 residues. V dropped 6 bases and J dropped 9; count of bases not matched to a gene: 5. Germline values: CDR1 SNHLY, CDR2 FYNNEI. The CDR3 DNA follows: TGTGCCAGCAGAAGCGGGGGGGCGGGTGAGCAGTTCTTC. Its protein is CASRSGGAGEQFF.

Worth noting for this clone: One end of the junction varies from germline; a read error may be responsible. Other DNA variants within this sample encode the same CDR3. V is TRBV7-7 and J is TRBJ1-1, with D unresolved. Germline V lookup: CDR1 SSHAT, CDR2 FNYEAQ (reference sequence). The CDR3 extends over 13 amino acids. This CDR3 is CASSLTENTEAFF. For the CDR3, the DNA is TGTGCTAGCAGCTTAACAGAGAACACTGAAGCTTTCTTT. The variable domain in full, completed from reference TRBV7-7 and TRBJ1-1, reads GAGVSQSPRYKVTKRGQDVTLRCDPISSHATLYWYQQALGQGPEFLTYFNYEAQPDKSGLPSDRFSAERPEGSISTLTIQRTEQRDSAMYRCASSLTENTEAFFGQGTRLTVV.

The J gene is TRBJ2-2, the V gene TRBV30, with a tentative D call TRBD2 (5 bases). Germline-derived CDR1 and CDR2 are GTSNPN and SVGIG (reference sequence). Trimming removed 4 bases at V and 6 bases at J, with 9 bases between. The CDR3 totals 12 residues. CDR3 protein: CAWTRGPGELFF. The CDR3 region has the DNA TGTGCCTGGACTAGAGGGCCCGGGGAGCTGTTTTTT.

This chain links TRBV28 with TRBJ2-3; D is perhaps TRBD2 (5 bases). Trimming left V 6 bases short and J 1 base short, with 8 bases between. Germline values: CDR1 MDHEN, CDR2 SYDVKM. The CDR3 is 13 residues long. The DNA of the CDR3 is TGTGCCAGCAGCGGGATGGGCACAGATACGCAGTATTTT. Its protein product is CASSGMGTDTQYF.

This clone was detected once. The junction departs from the called germline gene at one end, perhaps through a read error. This chain connects TRBV6-1 to TRBJ1-2; 10 nucleotides match TRBD1. The CDR3 totals 15 residues. CDR1 is MNHNS and CDR2 is SASEGT in the germline V gene. In nucleotides, the CDR3 is TGTGCCGGCAGTGGATGGGACAGGGGAGGGGGTGGCTACACCTTC. Protein: CAGSGWDRGGGGYTF.

The rearrangement uses TRBV5-1 and TRBJ1-4; TRBD1 matches at 10 bases. The germline V gene has CDR1 SGHRS and CDR2 YFSETQ. With V trimmed by 4 bases and J by 6 bases, 6 bases remained unmatched. The CDR3 has 15 amino acids. The CDR3 region has the DNA TGCGCCAGCAGCGCTGACAGGGGGCAGGATGAAAAACTGTTTTTT. Amino acid sequence: CASSADRGQDEKLFF.

This clone was seen more than once but under ten times. V is TRBV25-1 and J is TRBJ2-7; D is unclear. The CDR3 extends over 15 amino acids. Germline-derived CDR1 and CDR2 are MGHDK and SYGVNS. V shed 3 bases and J shed 1 base, with 13 bases lying between them. CDR3 coding DNA: TGTGCCAGCAGTGATATCGCGAGAGGTTCCTACGAGCAGTACTTC. Encoded protein: CASSDIARGSYEQYF.

The chain is built from TRBV6-1 and TRBJ1-4; tentative D call: TRBD1 (5 bases). V gave up 6 bases and J gave up 2 bases, with 10 bases separating them. Looked up from germline, CDR1 is MNHNS and CDR2 is SASEGT. The CDR3 length is 14 residues. CDR3 DNA: TGTGCCAGCAGGACAGTACCGACTAATGAAAAACTGTTTTTT. The encoded protein is CASRTVPTNEKLFF.

The chain has TRBV6-1 and TRBJ1-6; D is ambiguous. Germline V lookup: CDR1 MNHNS, CDR2 SASEGT. The CDR3 has 11 residues. Trimming took 4 bases from V and 8 from J, leaving 3 bases between them. CDR3 amino acids: CASSGDSPLHF. CDR3 DNA sequence: TGTGCCAGCAGTGGAGATTCACCCCTCCACTTT.

The rearrangement joins TRBV28 to TRBJ2-5; the D gene is possibly TRBD2 (6 bases). Trimming removed 5 bases at V and 3 bases at J, with 13 bases between. Germline V gene data show CDR1 as MDHEN and CDR2 as SYDVKM. CDR3 length: 14 amino acids. The CDR3 here is CASSPGTPEETQYF. CDR3 in DNA: TGTGCCAGCAGTCCCGGGACTCCCGAAGAGACCCAGTACTTC.

This clone was seen once. The CDR3 DNA is TGTGCCAGCAGCCCCGGGACAGGGAGCCACGAGCAGTACTTC. Protein: CASSPGTGSHEQYF. The rearrangement uses TRBV7-9 and TRBJ2-7; 9 positions agree with TRBD1. Germline loops: CDR1 SEHNR, CDR2 FQNEAQ (reference sequence). With V trimmed by 5 bases and J by 5 bases, 7 bases remained unmatched. This CDR3 spans 14 amino acids.

The genes are TRBV9 and TRBJ1-2, with 7 bases that match TRBD1. The CDR3 spans 15 residues. The germline V gene encodes CDR1 SGDLS and CDR2 YYNGEE. The J segment lost 6 bases and the V segment lost 0 bases, leaving 8 bases of the junction unmatched. The CDR3 protein is CASSVAPGTADGYTF. The DNA for the CDR3 is TGTGCCAGCAGCGTAGCCCCCGGGACAGCGGATGGCTACACCTTC.

With regard to this clone: Other DNA sequences of this sample code for an identical CDR3. V is TRBV4-3 and J is TRBJ2-5; perhaps TRBD1 as D (6 bases). This CDR3 has 14 residues. The V end was cut by 0 bases, the J end by 3 bases, with 8 bases between. From germline, CDR1 is LGHNA and CDR2 YSLEER. In nucleotides, the CDR3 is TGCGCCAGCAGCCAAGATACAGGGAAAGAGACCCAGTACTTC. Translating it yields CASSQDTGKETQYF.

This clone has a handful of counts. The gene calls are TRBV25-1 and TRBJ1-5, with no clear D. Germline V gene sequence: CDR1 MGHDK, CDR2 SYGVNS. The CDR3 contains 13 residues. V lost 4 bases, J lost 0 bases, and 4 bases lay in between. The CDR3 region has the DNA TGTGCCAGCAGTGTGAGTAGCAATCAGCCCCAGCATTTT. Protein product: CASSVSSNQPQHF.

This clone has just a few counts. In DNA form, the CDR3 reads TGTGCCAGCAGTGAAACTTCTGGAAACACCATATATTTT. This codes for CASSETSGNTIYF. The rearrangement uses TRBV28 and TRBJ1-3, with D unresolved. The CDR3 covers 13 residues. CDR1 MDHEN and CDR2 SYDVKM come from the germline V gene. Trimming removed 5 bases from V and 1 base from J, with 6 bases in between.

The chain uses TRBV11-2 and TRBJ2-3; TRBD2 aligns across 9 bases. Trimming at V came to 1 base and at J to 4 bases, leaving 9 bases not matched to a gene. Germline-derived CDR1 and CDR2 are SGHAT and FQNNGV. This CDR3 is 17 amino acids long. The DNA for the CDR3 is TGTGCCAGCAGCTTAGGGCCTAGCGGGACTGGCGCAGATACGCAGTATTTT. Protein: CASSLGPSGTGADTQYF. Full variable domain (missing parts from reference TRBV11-2 and TRBJ2-3): EAGVAQSPRYKIIEKRQSVAFWCNPISGHATLYWYQQILGQGPKLLIQFQNNGVVDDSQLPKDRFSAERLKGVDSTLKIQPAKLEDSAVYLCASSLGPSGTGADTQYFGPGTRLTVL.

The rearrangement uses TRBV7-8 and TRBJ2-1, with TRBD2 matching over 8 bases. Germline CDR1 reads SGHVS; CDR2 reads FQNEAQ. The CDR3 loop spans 15 amino acids. V lost 3 bases to trimming and J lost 4 bases; unmatched junction nucleotides: 5. In DNA, the CDR3 is TGTGCCAGCAGCTTGTATAGCGGGGTTTACAATGAGCAGTTCTTC. Amino acids: CASSLYSGVYNEQFF.

This chain joins TRBV27 and TRBJ1-6, with D unresolved. V lost 5 bases and J 0 bases, leaving 8 bases between the germline ends. This CDR3 spans 15 amino acids. Germline values: CDR1 MNHEY, CDR2 SMNVEV (reference sequence). This chain's CDR3 is CASSPRGSYNSPLHF. CDR3 in DNA: TGTGCCAGCAGTCCCCGAGGCTCCTATAATTCACCCCTCCACTTT.

V is TRBV2 and J is TRBJ1-5; no definite D call. The CDR3 runs 14 residues. V dropped 6 bases and J dropped 6 bases, with 15 bases sitting between them. The germline gives CDR1 SNHLY, CDR2 FYNNEI. In DNA, the CDR3 is TGTGCCAGCAGGGACGGGGATGGGGTTCAGCCCCAGCATTTT. Protein: CASRDGDGVQPQHF.

This clone was seen only a few times. The chain couples TRBV15 to TRBJ2-5; 7 bases match TRBD1. The V gene end was trimmed by 3 bases and the J gene end by 2 bases; junction bases not matched to a gene: 9. CDR3 size: 16 residues. Germline loops: CDR1 LNHNV, CDR2 YYDKDF (reference sequence). This CDR3 is CATSRRDSSRQETQYF. CDR3 in DNA: TGTGCCACCAGCAGGAGGGACAGCAGCCGTCAAGAGACCCAGTACTTC.

The chain links TRBV4-2 to TRBJ2-3; D is perhaps TRBD2 (6 bases). The CDR3 consists of 15 residues. The V and J ends lost 1 base and 6 bases respectively, with 14 bases between them. Germline V gene sequence: CDR1 LGHNA, CDR2 YNFKEQ. The CDR3 here is CASSQVLGGRDTQYF. CDR3 sequence (DNA): TGTGCCAGCAGCCAAGTTCTGGGGGGTCGGGATACGCAGTATTTT.

The chain combines TRBV19 with TRBJ2-3, with TRBD2 matching 7 bases. Germline trimming cut 5 bases from V and 6 bases from J; bases unmatched to any gene: 11. The CDR3 totals 15 residues. In germline, CDR1 is LNHDA, CDR2 SQIVND (reference sequence). The CDR3 region is CASSWLADGSDTQYF. The CDR3 DNA is TGTGCCAGTAGTTGGCTAGCGGATGGATCCGATACGCAGTATTTT.